This record looks at one T cell receptor (beta chain) sequence and its context. Antigen: not known. The data stem from a study of OX40 agonist ivuxolimab in advanced cancers. Study-wide results and limits: Clonal expansion among partial responders at 0.1-3.0 mg/kg ranked near the lowest. Antigen targets of the expanded peripheral T cells went undetermined.

Trimming took off 0 bases at V and 7 bases at J, with 13 bases between the two ends. The germline gives CDR1 MNHNS, CDR2 SASEGT. The CDR3 loop spans 15 amino acids. TCRdb's copy holds only in-frame clones and misses some; the assay was immunoSEQ multiplex PCR. The sample comprises about 64,000 clones, 88% of which are singletons, and roughly 0.7% rests with the top ten. The input for sequencing was CD4+ or CD8+ T cells sorted from blood, taken in a trial of the OX40 agonist ivuxolimab. The chain recombines TRBV6-1 with TRBJ1-5; D is perhaps TRBD1 (5 bases). This sequence originates from an adult with an advanced solid tumor such as melanoma, head and neck, liver or kidney cancer. CDR3 sequence: CASSEALGGDQPQHF. The CDR3 nucleotides are TGTGCCAGCAGTGAAGCGCTGGGGGGTGACCAGCCCCAGCATTTT.